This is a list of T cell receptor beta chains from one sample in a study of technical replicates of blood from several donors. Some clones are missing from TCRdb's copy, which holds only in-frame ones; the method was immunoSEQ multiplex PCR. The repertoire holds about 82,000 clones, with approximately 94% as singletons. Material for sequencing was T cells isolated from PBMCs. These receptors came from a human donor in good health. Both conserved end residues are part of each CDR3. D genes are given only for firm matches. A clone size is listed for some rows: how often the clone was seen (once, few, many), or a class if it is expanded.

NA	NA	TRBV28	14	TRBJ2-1	CASSLKSPYNEQFF	TGTGCCAGCAGTTTAAAATCCCCATACAATGAGCAGTTCTTC
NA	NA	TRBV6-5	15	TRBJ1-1	CASRQAVFTNTEAFF	TGTGCCAGCAGACAGGCGGTCTTTACGAACACTGAAGCTTTCTTT
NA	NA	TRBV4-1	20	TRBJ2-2	CASSQSTPGQEASNTGELFF	TGCGCCAGCAGCCAATCTACTCCGGGACAAGAGGCCTCGAACACCGGGGAGCTGTTTTTT
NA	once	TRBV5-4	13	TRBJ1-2	CASSYIGGLGYTF	TGTGCCAGCAGTTACATTGGTGGCTTAGGCTACACCTTC
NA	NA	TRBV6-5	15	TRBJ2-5	CASSSSPGGRETQYF	TGTGCCAGCAGTTCCTCCCCGGGCGGGCGGGAGACCCAGTACTTC
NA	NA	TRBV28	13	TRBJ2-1	CASTGGFWNEQFF	TGTGCCAGCACAGGCGGGTTTTGGAATGAGCAGTTCTTC
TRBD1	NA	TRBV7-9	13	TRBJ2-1	CASSPRTGNEQFF	TGTGCCAGCAGCCCAAGGACAGGGAATGAGCAGTTCTTC
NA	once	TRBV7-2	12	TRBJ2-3	CASSFSGDTQYF	TGTGCCAGCAGCTTCAGCGGCGATACGCAGTATTTT
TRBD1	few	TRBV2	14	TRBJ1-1	CAIRQGRANTEAFF	TGTGCCATCCGACAGGGAAGGGCGAACACTGAAGCTTTCTTT
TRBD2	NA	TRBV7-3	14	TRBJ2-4	CASSLGAGEYIQYF	TGTGCCAGCAGCTTAGGAGCGGGAGAGTACATTCAGTACTTC
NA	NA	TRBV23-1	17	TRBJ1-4	CASSQLQGLTTNEKLFF	TGCGCCAGCAGTCAACTGCAGGGGCTAACAACTAATGAAAAACTGTTTTTT
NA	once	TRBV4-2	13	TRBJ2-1	CASSHGGNNEQFF	TGTGCCAGCAGCCACGGCGGTAACAATGAGCAGTTCTTC
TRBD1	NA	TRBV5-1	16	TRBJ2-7	CASSLGGQGVSYEQYF	TGCGCCAGCAGCTTGGGGGGACAGGGGGTTTCCTACGAGCAGTACTTC
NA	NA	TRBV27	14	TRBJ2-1	CASSYGTAYNEQFF	TGTGCCAGCAGTTACGGGACTGCTTACAATGAGCAGTTCTTC
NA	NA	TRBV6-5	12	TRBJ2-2	CASHSNTGELFF	TGTGCCAGCCATAGTAACACCGGGGAGCTGTTTTTT
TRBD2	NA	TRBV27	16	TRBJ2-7	CASSLSSGTISYEQYF	TGTGCCAGCAGTTTATCCTCAGGGACTATCTCCTACGAGCAGTACTTC
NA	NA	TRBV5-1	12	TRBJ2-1	CASSSYEGEQFF	TGCGCCAGCAGCTCCTACGAGGGTGAGCAGTTCTTC
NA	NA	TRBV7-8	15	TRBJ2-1	CASSLEVRRDNEQFF	TGTGCCAGCAGCTTAGAAGTTCGACGGGACAATGAGCAGTTCTTC
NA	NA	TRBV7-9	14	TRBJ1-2	CASSSEMPPGGYTF	TGTGCCAGCAGCTCGGAGATGCCGCCGGGTGGCTACACCTTC
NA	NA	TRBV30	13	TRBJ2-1	CAWSVFGYNEQFF	TGTGCCTGGAGTGTATTCGGTTACAATGAGCAGTTCTTC
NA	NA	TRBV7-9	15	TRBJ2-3	CASSFTGRGTDTQYF	TGTGCCAGCAGCTTTACAGGGCGGGGCACAGATACGCAGTATTTT
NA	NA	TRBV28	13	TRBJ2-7	CASSYGWRDEQYF	TGTGCCAGCAGTTATGGATGGAGGGACGAGCAGTACTTC
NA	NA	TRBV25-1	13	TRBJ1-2	CASQRARTGGYTF	TGTGCCAGCCAACGTGCGAGGACGGGGGGCTACACCTTC
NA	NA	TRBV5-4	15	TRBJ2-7	CASSFGTGSSYEQYF	TGTGCCAGCAGCTTCGGGACTGGGAGCTCCTACGAGCAGTACTTC
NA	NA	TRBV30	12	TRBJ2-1	CAWELQANEQFF	TGTGCCTGGGAGCTCCAGGCCAATGAGCAGTTCTTC
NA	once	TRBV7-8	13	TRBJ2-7	CASSLVSGYEQYF	TGTGCCAGCAGCTTAGTATCCGGCTACGAGCAGTACTTC
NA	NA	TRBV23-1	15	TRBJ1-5	CASSQGGRGPNQQHF	TGCGCCAGCAGTCAAGGCGGCAGGGGCCCCAATCAACAGCATTTT
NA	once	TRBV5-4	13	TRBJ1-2	CASSLRQNYGYTF	TGTGCCAGCAGCTTGCGACAGAACTATGGCTACACCTTC
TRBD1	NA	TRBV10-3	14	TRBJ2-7	CAIRKGQGVYEQYF	TGTGCCATCAGAAAGGGACAGGGGGTCTACGAGCAGTACTTC
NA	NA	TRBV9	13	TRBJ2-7	CASSVDSLNEQYF	TGTGCCAGCAGCGTAGATAGTTTAAACGAGCAGTACTTC
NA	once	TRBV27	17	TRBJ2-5	CASSFSGARQLSETQYF	TGTGCCAGCAGTTTTTCAGGGGCGCGTCAATTGTCAGAGACCCAGTACTTC
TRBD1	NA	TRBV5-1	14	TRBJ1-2	CASSPGQGGYGYTF	TGCGCCAGCAGCCCTGGACAGGGCGGCTATGGCTACACCTTC
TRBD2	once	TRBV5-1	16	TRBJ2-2	CASRRAGGGGTGELFF	TGCGCCAGCCGTCGAGCGGGAGGAGGCGGTACCGGGGAGCTGTTTTTT
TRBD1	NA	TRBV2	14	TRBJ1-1	CASSVDRGITEAFF	TGTGCCAGCAGTGTAGACAGGGGAATTACTGAAGCTTTCTTT
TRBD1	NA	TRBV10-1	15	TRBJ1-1	CASSEYRGRNTEAFF	TGCGCCAGCAGTGAGTACAGGGGAAGGAACACTGAAGCTTTCTTT
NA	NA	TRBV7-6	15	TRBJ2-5	CASSLTLVYQETQYF	TGTGCCAGCAGCTTAACCTTAGTTTACCAAGAGACCCAGTACTTC